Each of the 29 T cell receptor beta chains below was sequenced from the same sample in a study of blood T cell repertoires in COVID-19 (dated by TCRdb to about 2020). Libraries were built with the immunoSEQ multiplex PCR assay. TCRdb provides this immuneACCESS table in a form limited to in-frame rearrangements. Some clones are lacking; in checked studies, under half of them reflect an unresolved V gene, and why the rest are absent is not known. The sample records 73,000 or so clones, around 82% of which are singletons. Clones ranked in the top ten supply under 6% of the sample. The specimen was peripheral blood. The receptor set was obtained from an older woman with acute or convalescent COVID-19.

The CDR3 coding sequence is TGCGCCAGCAGCCAGAATCAACAGGGCCAGCCCCAGCATTTT. This codes for CASSQNQQGQPQHF. The chain is built from TRBV4-1 and TRBJ1-5, with D possibly TRBD1 on 6 matching bases. This CDR3 region has 14 residues. CDR1 is MGHRA and CDR2 is YSYEKL in the germline V gene. The V and J ends lost 3 bases and 7 bases respectively, with 13 bases between them.

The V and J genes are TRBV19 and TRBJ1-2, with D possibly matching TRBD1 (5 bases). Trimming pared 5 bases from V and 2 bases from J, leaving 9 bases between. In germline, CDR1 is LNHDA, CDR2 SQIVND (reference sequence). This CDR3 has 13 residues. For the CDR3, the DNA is TGTGCCAGTAGTCCGTCAGGGAACTATGGCTACACCTTC. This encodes CASSPSGNYGYTF.

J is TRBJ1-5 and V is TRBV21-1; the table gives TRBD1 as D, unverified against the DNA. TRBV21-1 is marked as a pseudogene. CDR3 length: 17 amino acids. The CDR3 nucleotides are TGTGCCAGCAGTGCCCGGGACAGGGTGAGGGTAGGTCAGCCCCAGCATTTT. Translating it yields CASSARDRVRVGQPQHF.

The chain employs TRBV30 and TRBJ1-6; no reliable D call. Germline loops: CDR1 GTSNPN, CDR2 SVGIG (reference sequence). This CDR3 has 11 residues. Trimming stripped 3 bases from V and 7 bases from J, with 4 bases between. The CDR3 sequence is CAWRENSPLHF. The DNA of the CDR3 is TGTGCCTGGAGGGAGAATTCACCCCTCCACTTT.

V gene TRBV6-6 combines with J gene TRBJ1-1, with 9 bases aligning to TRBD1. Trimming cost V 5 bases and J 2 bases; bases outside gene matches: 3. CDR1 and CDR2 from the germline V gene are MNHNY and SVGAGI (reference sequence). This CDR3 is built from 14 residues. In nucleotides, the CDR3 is TGTGCCAGCAGTATGGACAGGGGTAACACTGAAGCTTTCTTT. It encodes CASSMDRGNTEAFF.

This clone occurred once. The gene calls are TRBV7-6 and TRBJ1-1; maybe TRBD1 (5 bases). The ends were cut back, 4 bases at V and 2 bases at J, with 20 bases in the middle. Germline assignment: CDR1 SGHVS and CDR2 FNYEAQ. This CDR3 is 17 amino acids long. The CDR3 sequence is CASSSQPGGTVNTEAFF. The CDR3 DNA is TGTGCCAGCAGCTCCCAACCCGGGGGAACAGTAAACACTGAAGCTTTCTTT.

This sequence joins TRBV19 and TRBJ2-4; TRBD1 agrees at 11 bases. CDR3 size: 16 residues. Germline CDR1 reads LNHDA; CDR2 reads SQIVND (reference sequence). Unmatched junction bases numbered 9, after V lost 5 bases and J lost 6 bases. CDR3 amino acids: CASSRNTGQGGNIQYF. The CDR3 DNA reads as TGTGCCAGTAGTCGGAATACGGGACAGGGGGGAAACATTCAGTACTTC.

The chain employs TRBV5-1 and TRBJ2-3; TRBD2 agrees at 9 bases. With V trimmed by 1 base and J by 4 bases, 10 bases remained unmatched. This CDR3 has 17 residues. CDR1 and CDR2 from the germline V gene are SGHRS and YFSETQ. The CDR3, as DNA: TGCGCCAGCAGCTTGATGCCTAGCGGGGACCCCCCAGATACGCAGTATTTT. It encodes CASSLMPSGDPPDTQYF.

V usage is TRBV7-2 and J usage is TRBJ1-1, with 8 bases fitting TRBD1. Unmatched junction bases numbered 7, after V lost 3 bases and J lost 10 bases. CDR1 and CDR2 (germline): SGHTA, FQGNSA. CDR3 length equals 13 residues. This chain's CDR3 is CASSFRQGPGAFF. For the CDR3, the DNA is TGTGCCAGCAGCTTTCGACAGGGGCCGGGAGCTTTCTTT.

The DNA for the CDR3 is TGTGCCAGCAGCCAAGATAGCCCCGAAGGAGAGACCCAGTACTTC. Translating it yields CASSQDSPEGETQYF. The chain couples TRBV3-1 (or the pseudogene TRBV3-2) to TRBJ2-5; D gene uncertain. The ends were cut back, 0 bases at V and 4 bases at J, with 12 bases in the middle. This CDR3 has 15 residues. Germline loops: CDR1 LGHDT, CDR2 YNNKEL (reference sequence).

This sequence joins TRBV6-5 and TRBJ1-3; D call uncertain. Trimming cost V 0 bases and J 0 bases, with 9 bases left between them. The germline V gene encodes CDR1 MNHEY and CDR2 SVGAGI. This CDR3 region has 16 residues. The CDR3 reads CASSYSNSHSGNTIYF. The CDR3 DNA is TGTGCCAGCAGTTACTCGAATTCACACTCTGGAAACACCATATATTTT.

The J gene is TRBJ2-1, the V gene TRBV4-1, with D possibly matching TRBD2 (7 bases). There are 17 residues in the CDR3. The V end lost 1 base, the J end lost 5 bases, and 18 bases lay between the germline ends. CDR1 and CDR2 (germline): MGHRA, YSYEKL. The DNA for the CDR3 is TGCGCCAGCAGCCAAGTTCAGGCGGGGGACATCAACAATGAGCAGTTCTTC. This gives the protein CASSQVQAGDINNEQFF.

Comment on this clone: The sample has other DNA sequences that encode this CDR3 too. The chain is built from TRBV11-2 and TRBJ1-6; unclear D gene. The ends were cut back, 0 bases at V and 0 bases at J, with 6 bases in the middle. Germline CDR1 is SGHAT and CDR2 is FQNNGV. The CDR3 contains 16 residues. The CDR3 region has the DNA TGTGCCAGCAGCTTAGAGAGGAGCTCCTATAATTCACCCCTCCACTTT. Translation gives CASSLERSSYNSPLHF.

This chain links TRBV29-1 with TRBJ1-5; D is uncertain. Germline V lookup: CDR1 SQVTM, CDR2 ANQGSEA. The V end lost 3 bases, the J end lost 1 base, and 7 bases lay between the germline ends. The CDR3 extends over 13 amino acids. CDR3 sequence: CSVEFESNQPQHF. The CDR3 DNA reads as TGCAGCGTTGAGTTCGAGAGCAATCAGCCCCAGCATTTT.

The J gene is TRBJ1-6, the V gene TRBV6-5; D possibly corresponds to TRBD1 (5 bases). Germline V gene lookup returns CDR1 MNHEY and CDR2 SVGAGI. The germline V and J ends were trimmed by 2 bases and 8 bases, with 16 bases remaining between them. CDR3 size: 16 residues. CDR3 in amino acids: CASSYRGPGVDSPLHF. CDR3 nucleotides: TGTGCCAGCAGTTACCGGGGTCCGGGGGTAGATTCACCCCTCCACTTT.

The CDR3 nucleotides are TGTGCCAGCAGCCAAGGACAGGGAGGTCAGCCCCAGCATTTT. As protein: CASSQGQGGQPQHF. The rearrangement joins TRBV3-1 (or the pseudogene TRBV3-2) to TRBJ1-5; 7 positions match TRBD1. Germline CDR1 reads LGHDT; CDR2 reads YNNKEL (reference sequence). This CDR3 comprises 14 residues. Trimming removed 1 base from V and 6 bases from J; junction bases left unmatched: 3.

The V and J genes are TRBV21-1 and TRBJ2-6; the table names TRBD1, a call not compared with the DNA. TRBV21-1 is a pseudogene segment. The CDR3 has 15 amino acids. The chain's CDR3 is CASSKGGRGANVLTF. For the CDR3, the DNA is TGTGCCAGCAGCAAAGGGGGGCGTGGGGCCAACGTCCTGACTTTC.

Here the CDR3 reads CASRVGSGGANYGYTF. CDR3 DNA sequence: TGTGCCAGCAGGGTTGGGTCGGGGGGCGCTAACTATGGCTACACCTTC. The chain recombines TRBV5-4 with TRBJ1-2; possible D gene TRBD1, 6 bases. V lost 5 bases and J 0 bases, leaving 17 bases between the germline ends. CDR1 is SGHNT, CDR2 YYREEE, per germline (reference sequence). CDR3 length: 16 residues.

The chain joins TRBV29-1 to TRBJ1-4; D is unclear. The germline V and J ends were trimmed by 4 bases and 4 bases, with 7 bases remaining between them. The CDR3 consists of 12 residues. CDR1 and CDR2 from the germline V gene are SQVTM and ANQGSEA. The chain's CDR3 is CSVAQNNEKLFF. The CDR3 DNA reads TGCAGCGTTGCACAGAATAATGAAAAACTGTTTTTT.

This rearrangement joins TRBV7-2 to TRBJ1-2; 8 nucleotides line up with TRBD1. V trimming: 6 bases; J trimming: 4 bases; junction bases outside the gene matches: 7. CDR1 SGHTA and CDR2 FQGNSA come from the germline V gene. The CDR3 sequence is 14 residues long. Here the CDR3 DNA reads TGTGCCAGCAGGCCCGGACAGGGCCTCTATGGCTACACCTTC. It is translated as CASRPGQGLYGYTF.

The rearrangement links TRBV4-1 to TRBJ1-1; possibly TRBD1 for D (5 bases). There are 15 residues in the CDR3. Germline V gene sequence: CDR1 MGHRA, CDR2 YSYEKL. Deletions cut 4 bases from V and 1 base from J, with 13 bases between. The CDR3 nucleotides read TGCGCCAGCAGCCGCGGGGACGGGGAGAACACTGAAGCTTTCTTT. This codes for CASSRGDGENTEAFF.

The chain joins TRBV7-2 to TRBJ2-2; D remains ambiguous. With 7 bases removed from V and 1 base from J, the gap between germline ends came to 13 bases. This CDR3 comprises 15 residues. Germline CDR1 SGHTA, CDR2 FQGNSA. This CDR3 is CASTPPRGNTGELFF. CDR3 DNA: TGTGCCAGCACCCCCCCGAGAGGGAACACCGGGGAGCTGTTTTTT.

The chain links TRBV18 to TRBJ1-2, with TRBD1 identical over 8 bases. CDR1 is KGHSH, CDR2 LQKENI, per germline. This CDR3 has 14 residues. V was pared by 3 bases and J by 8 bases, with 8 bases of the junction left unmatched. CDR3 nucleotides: TGTGCCAGCTCACCGACCCGGACAGGGAACGGCTACACCTTC. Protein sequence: CASSPTRTGNGYTF. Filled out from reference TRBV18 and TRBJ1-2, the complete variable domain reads NAGVMQNPRHLVRRRGQEARLRCSPMKGHSHVYWYRQLPEEGLKFMVYLQKENIIDESGMPKERFSAEFPKEGPSILRIQQVVRGDSAAYFCASSPTRTGNGYTFGSGTRLTVV.

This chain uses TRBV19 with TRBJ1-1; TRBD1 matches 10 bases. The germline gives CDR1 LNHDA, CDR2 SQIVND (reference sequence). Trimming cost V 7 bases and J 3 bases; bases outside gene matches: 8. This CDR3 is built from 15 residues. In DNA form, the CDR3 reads TGTGCCAGTACCGACGCGACAGGGGGCTACACTGAAGCTTTCTTT. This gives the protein CASTDATGGYTEAFF.

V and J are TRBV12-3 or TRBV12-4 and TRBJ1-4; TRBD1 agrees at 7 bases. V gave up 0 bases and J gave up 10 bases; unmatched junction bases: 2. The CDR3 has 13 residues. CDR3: CASSLAAGGKLFF. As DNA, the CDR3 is TGTGCCAGCAGTTTAGCGGCAGGGGGAAAACTGTTTTTT.

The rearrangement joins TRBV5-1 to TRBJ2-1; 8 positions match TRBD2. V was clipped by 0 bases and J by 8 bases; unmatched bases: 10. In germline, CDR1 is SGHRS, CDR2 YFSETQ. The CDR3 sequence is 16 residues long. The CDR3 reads CASSLDSAGAVDEQFF. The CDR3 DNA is TGCGCCAGCAGCTTGGATTCAGCGGGGGCCGTGGATGAGCAGTTCTTC.

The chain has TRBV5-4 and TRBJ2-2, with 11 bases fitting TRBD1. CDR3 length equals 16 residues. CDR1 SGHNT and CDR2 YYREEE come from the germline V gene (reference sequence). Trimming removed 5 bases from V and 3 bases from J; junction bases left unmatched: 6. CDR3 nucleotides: TGTGCCAGCAGTCTCGGACAGGGGGCCGACACCGGGGAGCTGTTTTTT. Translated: CASSLGQGADTGELFF.

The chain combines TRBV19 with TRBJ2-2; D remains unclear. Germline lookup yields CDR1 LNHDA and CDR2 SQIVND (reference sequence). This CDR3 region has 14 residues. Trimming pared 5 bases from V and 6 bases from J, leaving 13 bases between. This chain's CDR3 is CASSSVADSGELFF. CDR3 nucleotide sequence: TGTGCCAGTAGTTCAGTCGCGGATTCCGGGGAGCTGTTTTTT.

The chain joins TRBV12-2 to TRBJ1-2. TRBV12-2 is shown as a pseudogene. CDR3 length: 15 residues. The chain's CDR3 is CASRLNAFYNYGYTF. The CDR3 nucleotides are TGTGCAAGTCGCCTTAACGCGTTTTATAACTATGGCTACACCTTC.